A selection of T cell receptor beta chains follows, all from one sample in a study of Graves' ophthalmopathy and Graves' hyperthyroidism. TCRdb reprocessed the multiplex PCR reads with MiXCR, giving one entry per CDR3 protein. This table holds over 650,000 distinct CDR3 sequences, roughly two fifths found once. The sequenced sample was peripheral blood. The origin of the receptors is an adult man with Graves' ophthalmopathy. The CDR3 runs from the conserved cysteine through the conserved F or W. A D gene is named only where the DNA matches it firmly. A clone size is listed for some rows: how often the clone was seen (once, few, many), or a class if it is expanded.

j_call v_call d_call clone_size cdr3_aa cdr3_nt
TRBJ2-7 TRBV7-2 NA many CASSLGRGLPYEQYF TGTGCCAGCAGCTTAGGTCGGGGGCTCCCCTACGAGCAGTACTTC
TRBJ2-7 TRBV29-1 TRBD2 many CSTLAESSYEQYF TGCAGCACCCTAGCGGAGAGCTCCTACGAGCAGTACTTC
TRBJ2-5 TRBV15 TRBD1 NA CATSRDGTGSWETQYF TGTGCCACCAGCAGAGATGGGACAGGGAGTTGGGAGACCCAGTACTTC
TRBJ2-3 TRBV25-1 TRBD2 few CASSETGGGPQDTQYF TGTGCCAGCAGTGAAACGGGGGGAGGGCCTCAAGATACGCAGTATTTT
TRBJ2-6 TRBV2 TRBD2 NA CASSESSGGANVLTF TGTGCCAGCAGTGAATCTAGCGGGGGGGCCAACGTCCTGACTTTC
TRBJ2-7 TRBV14 TRBD2 many CASSHPSAGGPGEQYF TGTGCCAGCAGCCACCCCTCAGCGGGAGGGCCGGGCGAGCAGTACTTC
TRBJ1-2 TRBV29-1 NA NA CSAMGEGVNYGYTF TGCAGCGCAATGGGAGAGGGAGTGAACTATGGCTACACCTTC
TRBJ2-6 TRBV10-1 NA many CASSESERGSGANVLTF TGCGCCAGCAGTGAGTCGGAAAGGGGGTCTGGGGCCAACGTCCTGACTTTC
TRBJ2-7 TRBV29-1 TRBD1 NA CSIYRPSHDRESYEQYF TGCAGCATTTACAGACCCAGCCACGACAGGGAGTCCTACGAGCAGTACTTC
TRBJ1-1 TRBV19 NA NA CASSILFITTADTEAFF TGTGCCAGTAGTATTCTGTTTATAACCACCGCGGACACTGAAGCTTTCTTT
TRBJ2-5 TRBV12-3/TRBV12-4 TRBD2 many CASSKGLAEETQYF TGTGCCAGCAGTAAGGGACTAGCGGAAGAGACCCAGTACTTC
TRBJ1-1 TRBV5-5 NA NA CASSLQGLGIAFF TGTGCCAGCAGCTTACAGGGCCTCGGGATAGCTTTCTTT
TRBJ2-2 TRBV29-1 TRBD1 many CSASGQINTGELFF TGCAGCGCGTCGGGACAGATAAACACCGGGGAGCTGTTTTTT
TRBJ1-3 TRBV7-8 NA many CASSLAAGFSGNTIYF TGTGCCAGCAGCTTAGCTGCCGGTTTCTCTGGAAACACCATATATTTT
TRBJ2-2 TRBV25-1 NA many CASSEFPSGNTGELFF TGTGCCAGCAGTGAATTCCCGTCAGGGAACACCGGGGAGCTGTTTTTT
TRBJ2-7 TRBV7-9 TRBD1 many CASSPRTGGYEQYF TGTGCCAGCAGCCCGCGGACAGGGGGCTACGAGCAGTACTTC
TRBJ1-1 TRBV10-2 NA NA CASSGSVAFF TGTGCCAGCAGTGGATCAGTCGCTTTCTTT
TRBJ2-7 TRBV20-1 NA NA CSASRGSGDYEQYF TGCAGTGCCAGCCGTGGTTCAGGGGACTACGAGCAGTACTTC
TRBJ2-5 TRBV29-1 NA NA CSVGGGGLETQYF TGCAGCGTAGGAGGGGGGGGGCTCGAGACCCAGTACTTC
TRBJ2-5 TRBV10-3 NA NA CAISGAGIQETQYF TGTGCCATCAGTGGGGCAGGTATACAAGAGACCCAGTACTTC
TRBJ2-5 TRBV7-2 TRBD1 NA CASSLLGTGSTQYF TGTGCCAGCAGCTTATTAGGGACAGGGAGTACCCAGTACTTC
TRBJ2-1 TRBV29-1 NA NA CSAEFRKEHNEQFF TGCAGCGCTGAATTTAGGAAGGAGCACAATGAGCAGTTCTTC
TRBJ2-7 TRBV15 NA many CATSRAGLNSPYEQYF TGTGCCACCAGCAGAGCTGGACTTAACTCTCCCTACGAGCAGTACTTC
TRBJ2-7 TRBV7-9 NA NA CASSQDLQSSPPYEQYF TGCGCCAGCAGCCAAGATTTGCAGAGCTCACCCCCCTACGAGCAGTACTTC
TRBJ2-7 TRBV2 TRBD2 NA CASSSYQRNSGSRSYEQYF TGTGCCAGCAGCTCCTACCAAAGAAATAGCGGGAGCCGGTCCTACGAGCAGTACTTC
TRBJ1-5 TRBV10-3 NA NA CASRVNPAGNQPQHF TGTGCCAGCAGGGTAAATCCGGCGGGCAATCAGCCCCAGCATTTT
TRBJ1-2 TRBV2 TRBD1 many CASSPGQGGGYTF TGTGCCAGCAGTCCCGGACAGGGAGGTGGCTACACCTTC
TRBJ2-5 TRBV7-2 TRBD2 many CASSLASGSVSQYF TGTGCCAGCAGCTTGGCTAGCGGGAGCGTGTCCCAGTACTTC
TRBJ1-6 TRBV9 NA NA CASSVVPLHF TGTGCCAGCAGCGTAGTACCCCTCCACTTT
TRBJ1-3 TRBV25-1 TRBD1 NA CASGQASSGNTIYF TGTGCCAGCGGACAGGCGAGCTCTGGAAACACCATATATTTT
TRBJ2-2 TRBV10-3 TRBD1 NA CASSAGTGLNTGELFF TGTGCCAGCAGTGCGGGGACAGGGCTAAACACCGGGGAGCTGTTTTTT
TRBJ1-2 TRBV20-1 NA many CSARGSGHLNYGYTF TGCAGTGCTAGAGGTTCGGGACACCTTAACTATGGCTACACCTTC
TRBJ1-1 TRBV29-1 TRBD1 NA CSVSPQGTAPGVSFF TGCAGCGTTTCACCACAGGGGACGGCACCGGGCGTATCTTTCTTT
TRBJ2-5 TRBV12-3/TRBV12-4 TRBD2 few CASGLILAGGRETQYF TGTGCTAGTGGTTTGATACTAGCGGGAGGTCGGGAGACCCAGTACTTC
TRBJ1-1 TRBV6-5 NA many CASSYAFNTEAFF TGTGCCAGCAGTTACGCATTTAACACTGAAGCTTTCTTT
TRBJ1-1 TRBV11-1 NA few CASALWGGAEAFF TGTGCCAGCGCTTTGTGGGGGGGGGCTGAAGCTTTCTTT
TRBJ2-5 TRBV10-3 NA many CAISEPAKTQYF TGTGCCATCAGTGAGCCGGCGAAGACCCAGTACTTC
TRBJ1-1 TRBV4-3 NA NA CASSLERSGNTEAFF TGCGCCAGCAGCCTAGAAAGGAGCGGTAACACTGAAGCTTTCTTT
TRBJ1-2 TRBV7-2 NA many CASSLVRGIFYGYTF TGTGCCAGCAGCTTAGTAAGGGGGATCTTCTATGGCTACACCTTC
TRBJ1-2 TRBV4-1 NA few CASSQVSRTQTYSGYTF TGCGCCAGCAGCCAAGTTTCCCGGACACAAACGTATAGTGGCTACACCTTC
TRBJ1-5 TRBV7-9 TRBD1 many CASSWGQGNQPQHF TGTGCCAGCAGCTGGGGACAGGGCAATCAGCCCCAGCATTTT
TRBJ2-2 TRBV5-1 NA many CASSLASLNTGELFF TGCGCCAGCAGCTTGGCTAGCTTAAACACCGGGGAGCTGTTTTTT
TRBJ1-2 TRBV9 NA NA CASRAWSGSYGYTF TGTGCCAGCAGGGCCTGGAGTGGGAGCTATGGCTACACCTTC
TRBJ2-5 TRBV3-1 NA many CASSQPVIGTQYF TGTGCCAGCAGCCAACCCGTGATCGGGACCCAGTACTTC
TRBJ2-7 TRBV14 NA few CASSRGGALEQYF TGTGCCAGCAGCCGGGGGGGGGCCCTCGAGCAGTACTTC
TRBJ2-5 TRBV25-1 TRBD2 NA CASSEASGLEETQYF TGTGCCAGCAGTGAAGCGTCGGGACTAGAAGAGACCCAGTACTTC
TRBJ2-7 TRBV4-1 NA NA CASSQDAGVSTYEQYF TGCGCCAGCAGCCAAGATGCAGGGGTCTCCACCTACGAGCAGTACTTC
TRBJ1-1 TRBV6-5 NA many CASSYDGVNTEAFF TGTGCCAGCAGTTACGACGGGGTGAACACTGAAGCTTTCTTT
TRBJ1-5 TRBV10-3 TRBD1 NA CASSGKGGTGGNQPQHF TGTGCCAGCAGTGGAAAAGGGGGCACAGGGGGTAATCAGCCCCAGCATTTT
TRBJ2-5 TRBV15 TRBD1 once CATSRDQGVEETQYF TGTGCCACCAGCAGAGATCAGGGGGTCGAGGAGACCCAGTACTTC
TRBJ1-1 TRBV10-3 NA many CAISHETNTEAFF TGTGCCATCAGCCATGAGACCAACACTGAAGCTTTCTTT
TRBJ2-7 TRBV10-3 TRBD1 NA CAISYSTGEVYEQYF TGTGCCATCAGCTACTCGACAGGGGAGGTTTACGAGCAGTACTTC
TRBJ1-1 TRBV20-1 NA many CSARDPKQGRTEAFF TGCAGTGCTAGAGATCCTAAACAGGGTAGGACTGAAGCTTTCTTT